Sequencing of this T cell receptor (beta chain) was carried out in a study of blood T cell repertoires in COVID-19. Original methodology: Amplification from reference gene primers served as the basis for estimated nucleated cell counts. Only in-frame clones appear in the TCRdb table, and some are missing; sequencing was by immunoSEQ multiplex PCR. V, J and clone size reflect that table, while D and trimming were determined from the DNA. The sample has roughly 190,000 clones, roughly 80% seen once. This clone has only a few counts. The CDR3 spans 17 residues. The J segment lost 0 bases and the V segment lost 5 bases, leaving 7 bases of the junction unmatched. CDR1 is SQVTM and CDR2 is ANQGSEA in the germline V gene.

The TCR sequence derives from a human donor with acute or convalescent COVID-19. The donor label of this sample is uncertain. Sequencing was carried out using peripheral blood. This chain links TRBV29-1 with TRBJ2-1; TRBD2 agrees at 13 bases. The CDR3 DNA is TGCAGCGTTTGGGGGACTAGCGGGACGAGCTCCTACAATGAGCAGTTCTTC. It specifies CSVWGTSGTSSYNEQFF.